This note documents a single T cell receptor beta chain sequence. Sequenced by immunoSEQ multiplex PCR; TCRdb stores in-frame clones only, minus some. This table holds about 160,000 clones, 93% found once. This sample is part of a study of blood T cell repertoires in COVID-19. This clonotype was obtained from a woman in her sixties with COVID-19, enrolled during active disease. Sequenced material: peripheral blood.

CDR3 nucleotide sequence: TGTGCCATCAGTGAGTCGGGGGGGTCTAGCAATCAGCCCCAGCATTTT. This translates into CAISESGGSSNQPQHF. This chain uses TRBV10-3 with TRBJ1-5, with a weak D call TRBD1 (5 bases). The ends were cut back, 0 bases at V and 0 bases at J, with 9 bases in the middle. CDR1 and CDR2 (germline): ENHRY, SYGVKD. The CDR3 extends over 16 amino acids.